The 21 T cell receptor beta chains reported below all come from one sample, sequenced in a study of regulatory T cells in long-lasting Graves disease. According to the study, TCR beta libraries were built with iRepertoire HTBI primers and CDR3-region Arm-PCR. TCRdb independently ran MiXCR on the multiplex PCR reads; one entry per CDR3 protein. Of hundreds of thousands of distinct CDR3 sequences listed, around 16% are singletons. The time point: newly diagnosed GD, antithyroid drugs for less than 3 months. PBMCs provided the RNA from which the TCR library was made. The same sample was also studied in work on T cells in Graves' hyperthyroidism and ophthalmopathy.

The sequencing here drew on peripheral blood mononuclear cells (PBMCs), taken at new diagnosis, from a patient treated with antithyroid drugs. These receptor sequences come from a woman aged 35-65 years with Graves disease.

This clonotype was observed many times. J is TRBJ1-2 and V is TRBV28; maybe TRBD1 (5 bases). Deletions cut 7 bases from V and 4 bases from J, with 19 bases between. Per germline, CDR1 MDHEN and CDR2 SYDVKM. This CDR3 has 15 amino acids. Here the CDR3 reads CASTNPRGLLYGYTF. The CDR3, as DNA: TGTGCCAGCACCAATCCAAGGGGCCTCCTCTATGGCTACACCTTC.

This clonotype was picked up a small number of times. The chain joins TRBV12-3 or TRBV12-4 to TRBJ2-1; 10 nucleotides agree with TRBD2. CDR3 length: 16 amino acids. V was pared by 6 bases and J by 6 bases, with 11 bases of the junction left unmatched. As DNA, the CDR3 is TGTGCCAGCAGCCTACAAGCGGGGGGGCTTTCCAATGAGCAGTTCTTC. Its protein is CASSLQAGGLSNEQFF.

This clonotype was recorded many times. The chain is built from TRBV10-1 and TRBJ2-2; the D gene is possibly TRBD1 (6 bases). Germline-derived CDR1 and CDR2 are WNHNN and SYGVQD (reference sequence). The CDR3 runs to 14 residues. V lost 3 bases and J lost 7, with 12 bases in between. CDR3 in DNA: TGCGCCAGCAGTGATTTGGGGGCGGACGGGGAGCTGTTTTTT. Translated: CASSDLGADGELFF.

This clonotype has a count of ten or more. The chain couples TRBV28 to TRBJ1-5; maybe TRBD1 (6 bases). The CDR3 runs 15 residues. The V gene's germline CDR1 is MDHEN and CDR2 SYDVKM. V was cut by 3 bases and J by 2 bases, with 11 bases left in between. CDR3 in DNA: TGTGCCAGCAGTTTTGATAGGGGGGGCAATCAGCCCCAGCATTTT. This translates into CASSFDRGGNQPQHF.

This clonotype occurred many times. The rearrangement links TRBV27 to TRBJ2-5, with 11 nucleotides matching TRBD2. The V segment lost 7 bases and the J segment 5 bases; nucleotides outside the gene matches: 12. This CDR3 contains 16 residues. Germline V gene lookup returns CDR1 MNHEY and CDR2 SMNVEV (reference sequence). In nucleotides, the CDR3 is TGTGCCAGCACCCCCCTTTTAGCGGGGGGGCCGGAGACCCAGTACTTC. This gives the protein CASTPLLAGGPETQYF.

As to this clonotype: A read error is possible here, since a much larger clone lies one base away. The chain recombines TRBV11-2 with TRBJ2-1, with unresolved D. Germline V gene data show CDR1 as SGHAT and CDR2 as FQNNGV. The CDR3 totals 14 residues. The DNA of the CDR3 is TGTGCCAGCAGCTTACAGAGCTCCTACAATAAGCAGTTCTTC. Protein: CASSLQSSYNKQFF.

V and J are TRBV6-1 and TRBJ2-1, with D possibly being TRBD1 (5 bases). This CDR3 spans 15 amino acids. Trimming cost V 6 bases and J 8 bases, with 20 bases left between them. Germline CDR1 reads MNHNS; CDR2 reads SASEGT. The CDR3, as DNA: TGTGCCAGCAGCGAGGACACTCTGGGATTCTATGAGCAGTTCTTC. The encoded protein is CASSEDTLGFYEQFF.

This clonotype was counted many times. The chain carries TRBV6-1 and TRBJ1-1; the D is unclear. The CDR3 spans 14 residues. The germline V gene has CDR1 MNHNS and CDR2 SASEGT. V lost 7 bases to trimming and J lost 2 bases, with 14 bases between them. CDR3 bases: TGTGCCAGCACCCTACGGGCGGGTAACACTGAAGCTTTCTTT. This sequence encodes CASTLRAGNTEAFF.

Ten or more counts support this clonotype. This rearrangement joins TRBV12-3 or TRBV12-4 to TRBJ2-1, with 7 bases lining up with TRBD1. CDR3 length: 16 amino acids. Losses at the gene ends were 3 bases for V and 0 bases for J; bases not matched to a gene: 5. The chain's CDR3 is CASSFPTGSSYNEQFF. CDR3 coding DNA: TGTGCCAGCAGTTTCCCGACAGGGAGCTCCTACAATGAGCAGTTCTTC.

The rearrangement links TRBV20-1 to TRBJ1-2; 7 nucleotides agree with TRBD1. The CDR3 is made up of 13 amino acids. J gave up 5 bases and V 4 bases, and 7 bases lay outside the gene matches. Germline V gene lookup returns CDR1 DFQATT and CDR2 SNEGSKA (reference sequence). Written as DNA, the CDR3 is TGCAGTGCTACCTCCGGGACAGAGTATGGCTACACCTTC. The encoded protein is CSATSGTEYGYTF.

In its sample, this clonotype was seen many times. The V gene is TRBV6-1, the J gene TRBJ2-5; D might be TRBD1 (5 bases). Per germline, CDR1 MNHNS and CDR2 SASEGT. CDR3 size: 15 residues. Trimming took off 5 bases at V and 1 base at J, with 14 bases between the two ends. As DNA, the CDR3 is TGTGCCAGCAGTAGTGAACAGGACCCCCAAGAGACCCAGTACTTC. This codes for CASSSEQDPQETQYF.

A few counts support this clonotype. The chain links TRBV4-1 to TRBJ2-3; 7 nucleotides line up with TRBD2. The DNA end favors TRBJ2-5, so the J call may be wrong. CDR1 MGHRA and CDR2 YSYEKL come from the germline V gene. The CDR3 has 13 amino acids. The CDR3 sequence is CASSILSGETQYF. For the CDR3, the DNA is TGCGCCAGCAGCATCCTTAGCGGGGAGACCCAGTACTTC.

This clonotype occurred a few times. V is TRBV6-1 and J is TRBJ1-2, with TRBD1 matching over 7 bases. V was pared by 7 bases and J by 2 bases, with 4 bases of the junction left unmatched. The CDR3 sequence is 13 residues long. The germline CDR1 and CDR2 sequences are MNHNS and SASEGT. The CDR3 sequence: CASKRDSNYGYTF. The CDR3 nucleotides read TGTGCCAGCAAGCGGGACAGCAACTATGGCTACACCTTC.

As concerns this clonotype: A much larger clone lies a single base off, so this may be a read error. This chain links TRBV3-1 with TRBJ2-7, with a tentative D call TRBD1 (6 bases). The ends were cut back, 7 bases at V and 5 bases at J, with 18 bases in the middle. Germline assignment: CDR1 LGHDT and CDR2 YNNKEL (reference sequence). This CDR3 comprises 14 residues. The DNA of the CDR3 is TGTGCCAGCACCCGGAACAGGGTTTCCCACGAGCAGTACTTC. Amino acids: CASTRNRVSHEQYF.

This clonotype was seen ten or more times. The chain links TRBV5-5 to TRBJ1-1, with 7 bases identical to TRBD1. With 2 bases clipped from V and 2 bases from J, the junction kept 3 bases outside the gene matches. This CDR3 comprises 14 residues. Germline V lookup: CDR1 SGHKS, CDR2 YYEKEE (reference sequence). CDR3 region: CASSFQGENTEAFF. As DNA, the CDR3 is TGTGCCAGCAGCTTCCAGGGGGAAAACACTGAAGCTTTCTTT.

The chain combines TRBV5-1 with TRBJ1-2, with D tentatively TRBD1 (5 bases). The CDR3 has 16 amino acids. The V gene's germline CDR1 is SGHRS and CDR2 YFSETQ. Trimming shortened V by 0 bases and J by 6 bases, and 18 bases separated the two germline ends. Written as DNA, the CDR3 is TGCGCCAGCAGCTTGGGGGCTAAGGGGCGAGAGGATGGCTACACCTTC. It encodes CASSLGAKGREDGYTF.

This clonotype has only a few counts. The J gene is TRBJ2-7, the V gene TRBV18; no clear D gene. The germline V and J ends were trimmed by 3 bases and 1 base, with 10 bases remaining between them. CDR3 size: 14 residues. Germline CDR1 KGHSH, CDR2 LQKENI. The DNA for the CDR3 is TGTGCCAGCTCACCCACGACACTTTCCTACGAGCAGTACTTC. Its translation: CASSPTTLSYEQYF.

This clonotype appeared once. Likely a read error: the CDR3 ends without its conserved phenylalanine or tryptophan. The DNA is omitted, as the CDR3 cannot be located on it reliably, and the CDR3 follows TCRdb's listing. V gene TRBV12-3 or TRBV12-4 combines with J gene TRBJ2-4; TRBD2, the D gene given by the table, was not confirmed from the DNA. The CDR3 is made up of 13 amino acids, end residues included. The CDR3 loop reads CASSPKYEQYFGP.

The chain carries TRBV4-1 and TRBJ1-2; weak D call: TRBD1 (5 bases). The CDR3 spans 13 residues. Between the trimmed V and J ends, which lost 3 bases and 3 bases, there was a span of 8 bases. Germline V gene sequence: CDR1 MGHRA, CDR2 YSYEKL. The CDR3: CASSHGGDYGYTF. The CDR3 DNA follows: TGCGCCAGCAGCCATGGGGGAGACTATGGCTACACCTTC.

CDR3 bases: TGTGCCAGCAGTGGAGTCGGGACTGAAGCTTTCTTT. Translated: CASSGVGTEAFF. The V gene is TRBV25-1, the J gene TRBJ1-1, with unresolved D. Trimming took 4 bases from V and 5 from J, leaving 8 bases between them. The CDR3 totals 12 residues. Germline V gene lookup returns CDR1 MGHDK and CDR2 SYGVNS.

The rearrangement joins TRBV29-1 to TRBJ2-3, with 12 bases matching TRBD1. CDR3 length: 15 residues. V shed 6 bases, J shed 4 bases, and the junction held 8 bases outside the gene matches. Germline CDR1 and CDR2: SQVTM and ANQGSEA. CDR3 DNA sequence: TGCAGCGTACATCCGGGACAGGGGGCCGCAGATACGCAGTATTTT. It translates to CSVHPGQGAADTQYF.